This entry is about one T cell receptor (beta chain). Its antigen remains unknown. TCRdb's table, derived via immunoSEQ multiplex PCR, lists solely in-frame clones and lacks some. The table includes roughly 15,000 clones, 86% detected once. Tumor samples were taken before definitive surgery or chemotherapy. This specimen belongs to a study of high-grade serous ovarian cancer treatment subgroups. About the study: Each sample yielded on average roughly 7,400 unique TCR beta rearrangements from 11,000 to 15,000 reads. Study-level findings and limits: Tumors within one patient showed repertoire similarity of about 0.095 to 0.85. Only CDR3 was analyzed; CDR1 and CDR2 were not. TCR relatedness rose with neoantigen level and trended with mutation load.

Trimming took 4 bases from V and 8 from J, leaving 12 bases between them. This CDR3 has 14 residues. Germline CDR1 is MNHNS and CDR2 is SASEGT. The rearrangement uses TRBV6-1 and TRBJ1-6, with TRBD1 as a possible D gene (6 bases). The sequenced material came from tumor tissue. The clonotype comes from a human donor with high-grade serous ovarian cancer. CDR3 sequence reads: CASSVGQMYSPLHF. For the CDR3, the DNA is TGTGCCAGCAGTGTAGGACAGATGTATTCACCCCTCCACTTT.